These T cell receptor beta chains were read from a single sample in a study of regulatory T cells in long-lasting Graves disease. TCRdb reprocessed the multiplex PCR reads via MiXCR and lists one record per CDR3 protein. The sample shows around 400,000 distinct CDR3 sequences, 20% to 25% of them seen only once. The sample in question was peripheral blood mononuclear cells (PBMCs), obtained when the disease was refractory, from a patient treated with antithyroid drugs. The receptors come from a female donor with Graves disease. The CDR3 runs from the conserved cysteine through the conserved F or W. The D gene is left open where the match is weak. Clone size is shown for a subset of rows, as once, few, many or a class of expanded clone.

j_call v_call clone_size d_call cdr3_nt cdr3_aa
TRBJ2-7 TRBV19 - TRBD1 TGTGCCAGTAGTATGGGAATACTTCACAGGGGGCGGACCTCCTACGAGCAGTACTTC CASSMGILHRGRTSYEQYF
TRBJ2-1 TRBV19 - TRBD1 TGTGCCAGTAGTATTCTTGGACAGGCCTACAATGAGCAGTTCTTC CASSILGQAYNEQFF
TRBJ1-6 TRBV20-1 - - TGCAGTGCTAGAGTAACCGGGGCCGATAATTCACCCCTCCACTTT CSARVTGADNSPLHF
TRBJ1-4 TRBV28 many - TGTGCCAGCAGTTTGGAGGGCCTGAATGAAAAACTGTTTTTT CASSLEGLNEKLFF
TRBJ2-5 TRBV6-1 many TRBD2 TGTGCCAGCAGGAGTAGCGGGAGGGAGACCCAGTACTTC CASRSSGRETQYF
TRBJ2-5 TRBV4-2 many TRBD2 TGTGCCAGCAGCCAAGTAGCTGGCGGGAGTTTCCAAGAGACCCAGTACTTC CASSQVAGGSFQETQYF
TRBJ2-2 TRBV10-1 few TRBD2 TGCGCCAGCAGTCCCTCCGGGACTTGGGGGACTAGCGGGAGTACCGGGGAGCTGTTTTTT CASSPSGTWGTSGSTGELFF
TRBJ2-5 TRBV25-1 many TRBD1 TGTGCCAGCAGCCACAGGGGGCCAGGGATGGTGGAGACCCAGTACTTC CASSHRGPGMVETQYF
TRBJ2-7 TRBV10-3 many TRBD2 TGTGCCATCAGTCCGTCCCGGGAGGGCCAGGAGCAGTACTTC CAISPSREGQEQYF
TRBJ1-2 TRBV28 many - TGTGCCAGCAGAAGACACCTTAATGGCGACTATGGCTACACCTTC CASRRHLNGDYGYTF
TRBJ2-5 TRBV30 - TRBD2 TGTGCCTCAACTGGACTAGCGGTGGTGGGACCTTTTGTGACCCAGTACTTC CASTGLAVVGPFVTQYF
TRBJ2-1 TRBV2 - TRBD2 TGTGCCAGCGTACCGGGACTAGCGGCCGAGGGGATACGATACAATGGGCAGTTCTTC CASVPGLAAEGIRYNGQFF
TRBJ1-2 TRBV9 many - TGTGCCAGCAGCGTAGTGGGGTCTGGGGACTATGGCTACACCTTC CASSVVGSGDYGYTF
TRBJ1-1 TRBV15 many - TGTGCCACCAGCGACGACAGACAGAACACTGAAGCTTTCTTT CATSDDRQNTEAFF
TRBJ2-7 TRBV29-1 - - TGCAGCGTTGAAGGGGGACCCTCGCGCGAGCAGTACTTC CSVEGGPSREQYF
TRBJ2-7 TRBV9 many - TGTGCCAGCAGCGCCCAAACGGGCGAGCAGTACTTC CASSAQTGEQYF
TRBJ2-7 TRBV28 many TRBD2 TGTGCCAGTCGGATAGCGGGGGCCTACGAGCAGTACTTC CASRIAGAYEQYF
TRBJ1-1 TRBV6-1 many TRBD1 TGTGCCAGCAGAAGACAGGGCCGTGGTGAAGCTTTCTTT CASRRQGRGEAFF
TRBJ2-1 TRBV28 - - TGTGCCAGCAGTAAGGCCGGCCCTATACAAAATGAGCAGTTCTTC CASSKAGPIQNEQFF
TRBJ1-2 TRBV3-1 many - TGTGCCAGCAGCCAGGACACAGAAGGCTACACCTTC CASSQDTEGYTF